The next 5 T cell receptor beta chains were all read from a single sample in a study of CD8+ T cells in alopecia areata. Extracted RNA was reverse transcribed, and the resulting cDNA served as sequencing template. Sequencing was performed with immunoSEQ multiplex PCR; in TCRdb, only in-frame clones are kept and a portion is missing. The sample holds 150,000 to 200,000 clones, around 71% seen once. Sample: CD8+ T cells sorted from blood, taken at week 0. The receptors originated from a human donor with alopecia areata.

In DNA form, the CDR3 reads TGTGCCAGCAGTTACTCCCGCGGGGAAGAAGAGACCCAGTACTTC. Its translation is CASSYSRGEEETQYF. The chain is built from TRBV6-5 and TRBJ2-5; maybe TRBD2 (6 bases). The ends were cut back, 0 bases at V and 3 bases at J, with 11 bases in the middle. In germline, CDR1 is MNHEY, CDR2 SVGAGI. This CDR3 spans 15 amino acids.

The V gene is TRBV19, the J gene TRBJ2-7, with a tentative D call TRBD2 (6 bases). The CDR3 runs 16 residues. The V end was cut by 4 bases, the J end by 3 bases, with 19 bases between. Germline assignment: CDR1 LNHDA and CDR2 SQIVND (reference sequence). The CDR3 region has the DNA TGTGCCAGTAGTAACCCGTCGGGGGAACCCTACTACGAGCAGTACTTC. Translated: CASSNPSGEPYYEQYF. The whole variable domain, remainder taken from reference TRBV19 and TRBJ2-7, is DGGITQSPKYLFRKEGQNVTLSCEQNLNHDAMYWYRQDPGQGLRLIYYSQIVNDFQKGDIAEGYSVSREKKESFPLTVTSAQKNPTAFYLCASSNPSGEPYYEQYFGPGTRLTVT.

This clone was seen a handful of times. The V gene is TRBV27, the J gene TRBJ2-3; maybe TRBD1 (5 bases). Trimming removed 2 bases from V and 2 bases from J, with 11 bases in between. Germline V gene lookup returns CDR1 MNHEY and CDR2 SMNVEV (reference sequence). CDR3 length: 15 residues. CDR3 residues: CASSLIGEDTDTQYF. CDR3 coding DNA: TGTGCCAGCAGTTTAATAGGGGAAGACACAGATACGCAGTATTTT.

This clone was seen a single time. The chain recombines TRBV27 with TRBJ2-7; TRBD2 is a possible D gene (6 bases). Germline loops: CDR1 MNHEY, CDR2 SMNVEV (reference sequence). This CDR3 has 17 amino acids. The V end was cut by 6 bases, the J end by 0 bases, with 21 bases between. CDR3 region: CASSPRGGAGFSYEQYF. DNA of the CDR3: TGTGCCAGCAGCCCCCGAGGAGGGGCAGGTTTCTCCTACGAGCAGTACTTC.

The chain carries TRBV9 and TRBJ2-1; a possible D gene is TRBD2 (5 bases). This CDR3 is built from 16 residues. Germline V gene sequence: CDR1 SGDLS, CDR2 YYNGEE. Trimming took 0 bases from V and 0 from J, leaving 10 bases between them. CDR3 region: CASSVAIGSSYNEQFF. The CDR3 nucleotides read TGTGCCAGCAGCGTAGCTATAGGGAGCTCCTACAATGAGCAGTTCTTC. Full variable domain (rest looked up from reference TRBV9 and TRBJ2-1): DSGVTQTPKHLITATGQRVTLRCSPRSGDLSVYWYQQSLDQGLQFLIQYYNGEERAKGNILERFSAQQFPDLHSELNLSSLELGDSALYFCASSVAIGSSYNEQFFGPGTRLTVL.